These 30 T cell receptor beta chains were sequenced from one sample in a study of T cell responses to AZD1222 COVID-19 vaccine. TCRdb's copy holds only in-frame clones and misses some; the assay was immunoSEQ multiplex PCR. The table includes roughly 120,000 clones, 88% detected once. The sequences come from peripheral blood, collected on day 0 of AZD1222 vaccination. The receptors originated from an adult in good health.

Written as DNA, the CDR3 is TGTGCCAGCAGCTTAGAGGCGGCGAAGACAGATACGCAGTATTTT. Its protein is CASSLEAAKTDTQYF. The rearrangement uses TRBV7-6 and TRBJ2-3; D is unclear. Germline assignment: CDR1 SGHVS and CDR2 FNYEAQ. The V gene lost 1 base and the J gene lost 3 bases, with 11 bases spanning the gap. This CDR3 has 15 residues.

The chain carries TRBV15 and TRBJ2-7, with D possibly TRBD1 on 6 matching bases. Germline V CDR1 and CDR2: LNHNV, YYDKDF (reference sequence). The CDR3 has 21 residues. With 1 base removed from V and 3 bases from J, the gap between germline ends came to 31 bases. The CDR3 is CATSRGWGLGVRQELDYEQYF. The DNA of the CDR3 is TGTGCCACCAGCAGAGGTTGGGGGCTGGGGGTCAGACAGGAGTTAGACTACGAGCAGTACTTC.

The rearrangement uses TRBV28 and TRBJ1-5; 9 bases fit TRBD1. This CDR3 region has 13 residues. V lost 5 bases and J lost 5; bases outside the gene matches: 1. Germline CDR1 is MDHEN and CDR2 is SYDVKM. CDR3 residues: CASSRQGDQPQHF. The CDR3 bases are TGTGCCAGCAGTCGACAGGGGGATCAGCCCCAGCATTTT.

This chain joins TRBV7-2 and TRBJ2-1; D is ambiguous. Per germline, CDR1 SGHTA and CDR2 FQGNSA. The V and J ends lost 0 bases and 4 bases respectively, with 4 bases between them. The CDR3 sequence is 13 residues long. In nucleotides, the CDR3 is TGTGCCAGCAGCTTAGCCGTTTACAATGAGCAGTTCTTC. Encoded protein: CASSLAVYNEQFF.

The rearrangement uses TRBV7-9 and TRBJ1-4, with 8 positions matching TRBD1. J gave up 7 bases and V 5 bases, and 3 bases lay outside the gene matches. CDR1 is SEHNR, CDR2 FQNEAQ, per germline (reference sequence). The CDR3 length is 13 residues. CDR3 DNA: TGTGCCAGCAGCACGACAGGGGTTGAAAAACTGTTTTTT. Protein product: CASSTTGVEKLFF.

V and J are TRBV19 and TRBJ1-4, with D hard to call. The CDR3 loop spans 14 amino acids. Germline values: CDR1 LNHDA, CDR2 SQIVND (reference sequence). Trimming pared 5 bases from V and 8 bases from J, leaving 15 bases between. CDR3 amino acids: CASSVGPGREKLFF. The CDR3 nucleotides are TGTGCCAGTAGTGTCGGCCCCGGAAGGGAAAAACTGTTTTTT.

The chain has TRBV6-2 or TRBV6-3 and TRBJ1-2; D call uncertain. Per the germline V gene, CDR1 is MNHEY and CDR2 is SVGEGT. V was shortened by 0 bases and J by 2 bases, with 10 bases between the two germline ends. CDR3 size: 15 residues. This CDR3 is CASSYSGSGNYGYTF. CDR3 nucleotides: TGTGCCAGCAGTTACTCGGGAAGTGGAAACTATGGCTACACCTTC.

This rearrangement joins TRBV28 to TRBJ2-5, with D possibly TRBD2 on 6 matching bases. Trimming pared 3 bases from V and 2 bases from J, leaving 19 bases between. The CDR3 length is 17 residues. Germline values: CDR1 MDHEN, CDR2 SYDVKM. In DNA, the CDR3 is TGTGCCAGCAGTTTTCGTCTAGCGTCGAAGGGGCAAGAGACCCAGTACTTC. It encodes CASSFRLASKGQETQYF.

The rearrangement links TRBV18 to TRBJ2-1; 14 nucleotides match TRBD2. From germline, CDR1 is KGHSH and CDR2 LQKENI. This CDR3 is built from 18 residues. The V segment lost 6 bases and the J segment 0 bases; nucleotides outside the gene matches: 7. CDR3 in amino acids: CASSPGLAGANSYNEQFF. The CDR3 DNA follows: TGTGCCAGCTCTCCGGGACTAGCGGGGGCCAACTCCTACAATGAGCAGTTCTTC.

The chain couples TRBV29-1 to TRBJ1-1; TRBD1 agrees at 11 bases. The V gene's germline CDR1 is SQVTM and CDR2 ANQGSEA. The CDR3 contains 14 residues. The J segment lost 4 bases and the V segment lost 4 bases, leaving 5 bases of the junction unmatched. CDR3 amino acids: CSVAWTGGVTEAFF. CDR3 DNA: TGCAGCGTTGCCTGGACAGGGGGCGTCACTGAAGCTTTCTTT. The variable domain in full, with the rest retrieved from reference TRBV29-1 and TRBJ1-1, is SAVISQKPSRDICQRGTSLTIQCQVDSQVTMMFWYRQQPGQSLTLIATANQGSEATYESGFVIDKFPISRPNLTFSTLTVSNMSPEDSSIYLCSVAWTGGVTEAFFGQGTRLTVV.

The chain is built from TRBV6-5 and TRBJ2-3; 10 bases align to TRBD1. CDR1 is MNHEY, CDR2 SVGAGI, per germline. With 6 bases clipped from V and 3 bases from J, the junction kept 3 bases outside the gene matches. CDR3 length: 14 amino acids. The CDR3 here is CASRRDRGTDTQYF. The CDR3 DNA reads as TGTGCCAGCAGGAGGGACAGGGGAACAGATACGCAGTATTTT.

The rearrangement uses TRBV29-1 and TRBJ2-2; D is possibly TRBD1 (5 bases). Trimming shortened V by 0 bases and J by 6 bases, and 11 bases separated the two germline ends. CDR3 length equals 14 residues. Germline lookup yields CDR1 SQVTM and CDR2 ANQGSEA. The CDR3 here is CSVEDPGSAGELFF. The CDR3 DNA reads TGCAGCGTTGAAGATCCAGGGTCGGCCGGGGAGCTGTTTTTT.

CDR3 DNA: TGTGCCACCAGTGATTCGCCGACTAGCGGGAGTCTGAATGAGCAGTTCTTC. It yields the protein CATSDSPTSGSLNEQFF. The chain carries TRBV24-1 and TRBJ2-1, with 12 bases lining up with TRBD2. CDR3 length: 17 residues. V shed 2 bases and J 7 bases; nucleotides not matched to a gene: 8. CDR1 is KGHDR and CDR2 is SFDVKD in the germline V gene.

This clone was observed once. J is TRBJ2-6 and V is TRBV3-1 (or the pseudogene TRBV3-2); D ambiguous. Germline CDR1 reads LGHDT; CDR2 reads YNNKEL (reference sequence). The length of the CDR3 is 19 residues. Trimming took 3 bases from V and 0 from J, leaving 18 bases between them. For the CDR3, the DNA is TGTGCCAGCAGCCAGCGCCCCTGGCGGCGGAACTCTGGGGCCAACGTCCTGACTTTC. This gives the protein CASSQRPWRRNSGANVLTF.

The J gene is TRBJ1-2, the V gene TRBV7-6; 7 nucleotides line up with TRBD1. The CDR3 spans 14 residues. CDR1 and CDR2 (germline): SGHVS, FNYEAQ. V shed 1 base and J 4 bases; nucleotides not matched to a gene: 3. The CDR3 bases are TGTGCCAGCAGCTTAGGAGGGACAGTCTATGGCTACACCTTC. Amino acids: CASSLGGTVYGYTF.

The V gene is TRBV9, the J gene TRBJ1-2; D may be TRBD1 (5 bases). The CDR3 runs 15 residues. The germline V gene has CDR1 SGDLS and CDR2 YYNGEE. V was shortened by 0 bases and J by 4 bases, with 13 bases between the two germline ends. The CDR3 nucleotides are TGTGCCAGCAGCGTAGATCCAGGGTACCGCTATGGCTACACCTTC. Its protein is CASSVDPGYRYGYTF.

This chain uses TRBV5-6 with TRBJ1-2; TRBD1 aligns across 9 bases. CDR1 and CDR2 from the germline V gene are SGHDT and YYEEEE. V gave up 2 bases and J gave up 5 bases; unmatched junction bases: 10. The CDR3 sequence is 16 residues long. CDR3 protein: CASSLVPGQGIYGYTF. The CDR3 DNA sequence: TGTGCCAGCAGCTTAGTTCCGGGACAGGGCATATATGGCTACACCTTC. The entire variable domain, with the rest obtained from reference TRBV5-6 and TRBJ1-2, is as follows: DAGVTQSPTHLIKTRGQQVTLRCSPKSGHDTVSWYQQALGQGPQFIFQYYEEEERQRGNFPDRFSGHQFPNYSSELNVNALLLGDSALYLCASSLVPGQGIYGYTFGSGTRLTVV.

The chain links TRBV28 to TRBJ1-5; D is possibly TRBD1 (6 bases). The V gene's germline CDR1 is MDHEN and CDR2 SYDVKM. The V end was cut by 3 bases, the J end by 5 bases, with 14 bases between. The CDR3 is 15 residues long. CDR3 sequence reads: CASSFSDRLYQPQHF. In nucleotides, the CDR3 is TGTGCCAGCAGTTTCTCGGACAGACTCTATCAGCCCCAGCATTTT. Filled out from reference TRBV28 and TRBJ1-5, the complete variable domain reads DVKVTQSSRYLVKRTGEKVFLECVQDMDHENMFWYRQDPGLGLRLIYFSYDVKMKEKGDIPEGYSVSREKKERFSLILESASTNQTSMYLCASSFSDRLYQPQHFGDGTRLSIL.

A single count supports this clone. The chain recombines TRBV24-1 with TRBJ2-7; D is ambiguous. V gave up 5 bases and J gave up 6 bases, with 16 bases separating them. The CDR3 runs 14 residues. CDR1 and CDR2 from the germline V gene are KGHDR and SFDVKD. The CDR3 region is CATSAPRAPGEQYF. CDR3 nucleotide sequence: TGTGCCACCAGTGCTCCACGAGCCCCGGGCGAGCAGTACTTC.

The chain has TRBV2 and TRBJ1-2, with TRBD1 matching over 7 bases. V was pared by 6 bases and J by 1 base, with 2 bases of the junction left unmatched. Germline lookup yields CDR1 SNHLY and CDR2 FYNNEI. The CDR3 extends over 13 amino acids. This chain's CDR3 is CASSRDSNYGYTF. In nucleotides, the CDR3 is TGTGCCAGCAGCCGGGACAGTAACTATGGCTACACCTTC. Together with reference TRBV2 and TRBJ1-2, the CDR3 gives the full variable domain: EPEVTQTPSHQVTQMGQEVILRCVPISNHLYFYWYRQILGQKVEFLVSFYNNEISEKSEIFDDQFSVERPDGSNFTLKIRSTKLEDSAMYFCASSRDSNYGYTFGSGTRLTVV.

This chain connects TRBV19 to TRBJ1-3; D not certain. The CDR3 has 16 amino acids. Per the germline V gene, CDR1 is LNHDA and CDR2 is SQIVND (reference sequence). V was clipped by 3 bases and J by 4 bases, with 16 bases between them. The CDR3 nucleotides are TGTGCCAGTAGTATGACTGGGCCCATCGGGGGAAACACCATATATTTT. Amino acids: CASSMTGPIGGNTIYF.

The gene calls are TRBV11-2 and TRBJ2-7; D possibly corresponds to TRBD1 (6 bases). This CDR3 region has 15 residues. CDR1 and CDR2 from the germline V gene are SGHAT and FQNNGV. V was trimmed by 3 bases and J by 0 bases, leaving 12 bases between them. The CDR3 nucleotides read TGTGCCAGCAGCTTGGTCGGGACATACTCCTACGAGCAGTACTTC. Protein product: CASSLVGTYSYEQYF. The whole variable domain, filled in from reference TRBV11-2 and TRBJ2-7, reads EAGVAQSPRYKIIEKRQSVAFWCNPISGHATLYWYQQILGQGPKLLIQFQNNGVVDDSQLPKDRFSAERLKGVDSTLKIQPAKLEDSAVYLCASSLVGTYSYEQYFGPGTRLTVT.

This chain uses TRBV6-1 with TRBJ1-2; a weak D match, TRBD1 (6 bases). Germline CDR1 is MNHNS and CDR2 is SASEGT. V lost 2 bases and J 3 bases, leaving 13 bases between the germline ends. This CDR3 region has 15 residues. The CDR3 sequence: CASSESGQGYYGYTF. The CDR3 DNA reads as TGTGCCAGCAGTGAATCGGGGCAGGGGTACTATGGCTACACCTTC.

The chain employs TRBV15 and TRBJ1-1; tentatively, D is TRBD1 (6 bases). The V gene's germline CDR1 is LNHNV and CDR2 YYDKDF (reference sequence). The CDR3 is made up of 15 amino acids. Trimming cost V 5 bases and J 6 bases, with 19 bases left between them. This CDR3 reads CATSADRGGKAEAFF. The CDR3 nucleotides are TGTGCCACCAGCGCTGATAGGGGGGGAAAGGCTGAAGCTTTCTTT.

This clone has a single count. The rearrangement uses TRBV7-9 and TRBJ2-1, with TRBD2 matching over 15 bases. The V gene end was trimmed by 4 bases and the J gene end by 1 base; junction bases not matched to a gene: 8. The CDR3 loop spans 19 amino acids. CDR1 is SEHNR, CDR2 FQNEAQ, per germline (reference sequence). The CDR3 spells CASSSAGTSGRSSYNEQFF. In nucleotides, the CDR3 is TGTGCCAGCAGCTCGGCCGGGACTAGCGGGAGGTCATCCTACAATGAGCAGTTCTTC.

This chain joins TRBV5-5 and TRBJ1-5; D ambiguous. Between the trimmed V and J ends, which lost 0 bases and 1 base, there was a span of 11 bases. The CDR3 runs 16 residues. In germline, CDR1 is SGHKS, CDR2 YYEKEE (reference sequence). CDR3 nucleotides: TGTGCCAGCAGCTTGGCCAGCGGTAGGAGCAATCAGCCCCAGCATTTT. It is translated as CASSLASGRSNQPQHF.

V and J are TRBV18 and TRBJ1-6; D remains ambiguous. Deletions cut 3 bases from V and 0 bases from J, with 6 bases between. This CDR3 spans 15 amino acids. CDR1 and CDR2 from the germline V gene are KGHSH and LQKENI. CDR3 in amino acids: CASSPLSSYNSPLHF. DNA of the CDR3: TGTGCCAGCTCACCGTTGAGCTCCTATAATTCACCCCTCCACTTT.

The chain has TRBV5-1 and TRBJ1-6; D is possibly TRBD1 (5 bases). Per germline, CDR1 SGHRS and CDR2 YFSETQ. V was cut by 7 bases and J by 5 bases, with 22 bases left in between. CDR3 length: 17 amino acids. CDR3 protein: CASRTDSRPFNNSPLHF. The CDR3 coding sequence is TGCGCCAGCCGTACTGACAGTAGACCGTTTAATAATTCACCCCTCCACTTT.

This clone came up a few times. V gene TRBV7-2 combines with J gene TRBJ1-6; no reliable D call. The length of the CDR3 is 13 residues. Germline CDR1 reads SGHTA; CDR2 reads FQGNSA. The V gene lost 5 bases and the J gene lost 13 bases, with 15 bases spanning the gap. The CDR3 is CASSATGRPPLHF. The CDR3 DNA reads TGTGCCAGCAGCGCCACCGGACGGCCTCCCCTCCACTTT.

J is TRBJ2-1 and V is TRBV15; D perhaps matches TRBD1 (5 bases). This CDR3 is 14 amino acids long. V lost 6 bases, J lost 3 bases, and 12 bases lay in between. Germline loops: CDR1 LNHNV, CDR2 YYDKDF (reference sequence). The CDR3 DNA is TGTGCCACCAGGGACCGTCAGGGCTACAATGAGCAGTTCTTC. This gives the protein CATRDRQGYNEQFF.